The TCR beta chain described here comes from a study of CD8+ T cells in alopecia areata. The CDR3 extends over 16 amino acids. Germline V gene lookup returns CDR1 MGHDK and CDR2 SYGVNS. Sorted populations comprised CD4+ and CD8+ T cells obtained from PBMCs. To note about this clone: One end of the junction does not line up with germline, which may come from a read error.

RNA extraction and reverse transcription yielded cDNA as sequencing template. Generated by immunoSEQ multiplex PCR, the TCRdb table keeps only in-frame clones and is missing some. The data hold around 97,000 clones, with 55% observed a single time. The chain employs TRBV25-1 and TRBJ2-1; D is uncertain. The origin of this receptor is a human donor in good health. Sequencing used CD4+ T cells sorted from blood. Written as DNA, the CDR3 is TGTGCCACCAGTGATTTAACCCCAGGCTCCTACAATGAGCAGTTCTTC. Translated, it gives CATSDLTPGSYNEQFF.